The clone carrying this T cell receptor beta chain was observed a few times. Antigen: not known. The CDR3 is 15 amino acids. Looked up from germline, CDR1 is SGDLS and CDR2 is YYNGEE. V lost 0 bases and J 0 bases, leaving 9 bases between the germline ends. After isolation, RNA underwent reverse transcription to generate cDNA as the sequencing template. The protocol was immunoSEQ multiplex PCR, while the TCRdb copy is restricted to in-frame clones and leaves out a portion. The table shows roughly 170,000 clones, with 59% occurring only once. The data originate from a study of CD8+ T cells in alopecia areata. Background on the study: Treated patients received oral tofacitinib, 5 to 10 mg twice daily.

Peripheral blood and lesional scalp punch biopsies were taken from alopecia areata patients. Study observations and caveats: Across lesional scalp, and particularly alopecia totalis/universalis, clonality surpassed that of normal scalp.

The clonotype comes from a human donor with alopecia areata. The starting material was CD4+ T cells sorted from blood, obtained at week 0. The chain carries TRBV9 and TRBJ2-5; D remains unclear. CDR3 residues: CASSVVAAYQETQYF. CDR3 nucleotides: TGTGCCAGCAGCGTAGTGGCAGCGTACCAAGAGACCCAGTACTTC.